The clone carrying this TCR beta chain was found many times. Its target is unknown. The data stem from a study of CD8 T cells in ankylosing spondylitis. Overall study results and limits: Relatively rare in peripheral blood, disease-linked clones were also CD8+. Reportedly, disease-linked clones are significantly enriched in ankylosing spondylitis patients' matched synovial fluid.

From germline, CDR1 is SGHRS and CDR2 YFSETQ. The CDR3 length is 14 residues. V was shortened by 0 bases and J by 8 bases, with 12 bases between the two germline ends. With molecular barcodes, quantitative 5'-RACE was used to make the TCR beta libraries. TCRdb reprocessed the 5' RACE reads with MiXCR, giving one entry per CDR3 protein. The sample consists of 200,000 or so distinct CDR3 sequences, around 24% of them appearing once. The sequence was obtained from a male donor with ankylosing spondylitis or in good health (not recorded which). The chain combines TRBV5-1 with TRBJ2-1; D tentatively fits TRBD1 or TRBD2 (5 bases each). Sequencing was performed on blood, either unsorted or a sorted T cell fraction (not recorded which). CDR3 in amino acids: CASSLVRGEDEQFF. Written as DNA, the CDR3 is TGCGCCAGCAGCTTGGTGAGGGGAGAGGATGAGCAGTTCTTC.